Below are 2 T cell receptor beta chains sequenced from a single sample in a study of beta chain features in type 1 diabetes. The sequenced template was cDNA made from the entire isolated RNA. The data were produced by immunoSEQ multiplex PCR, yet TCRdb's version contains in-frame clones alone and is incomplete. This repertoire shows around 340,000 clones, under 8.5% found once; its top ten account for approximately 0.47%. Material: central memory CD4+ T cells from blood. The source of these receptors is a woman younger than 30 in good health.

This clone was detected a few times. The chain has TRBV5-6 and TRBJ2-4; no clear D. V lost 2 bases and J lost 4, with 10 bases in between. CDR3 length: 14 residues. Germline lookup yields CDR1 SGHDT and CDR2 YYEEEE. The CDR3: CASSFRLLKNIQYF. CDR3 DNA: TGTGCCAGCAGCTTCCGACTTTTGAAAAACATTCAGTACTTC. Together with reference TRBV5-6 and TRBJ2-4, the CDR3 gives the full variable domain: DAGVTQSPTHLIKTRGQQVTLRCSPKSGHDTVSWYQQALGQGPQFIFQYYEEEERQRGNFPDRFSGHQFPNYSSELNVNALLLGDSALYLCASSFRLLKNIQYFGAGTRLSVL.

This clone was observed a few times. The chain combines TRBV28 with TRBJ2-7; D call uncertain. The V gene's germline CDR1 is MDHEN and CDR2 SYDVKM. CDR3 length: 14 residues. Trimming shortened V by 7 bases and J by 2 bases, and 15 bases separated the two germline ends. The CDR3 sequence: CASNEDGKTYEQYF. CDR3 nucleotides: TGTGCCAGCAACGAGGACGGAAAGACCTACGAGCAGTACTTC.